The next 5 T cell receptor beta chains were all read from a single sample in a study of CD8 T cells in ankylosing spondylitis. Study conclusions and caveats: In ankylosing spondylitis blood, a motif of roughly eight highly homologous TCR beta variants appeared characteristic.

These receptors have no known antigen. TCRdb processed the 5' RACE reads anew with MiXCR; each CDR3 protein has one entry. This sample carries a few hundred thousand distinct CDR3 sequences, about a sixth of them seen once, and the ten largest clones take approximately 1%. Sequenced: blood, either unsorted or a sorted T cell fraction (not recorded which). These receptors were obtained from a male donor with ankylosing spondylitis.

V is TRBV2 and J is TRBJ2-1; D unclear. CDR1 and CDR2 from the germline V gene are SNHLY and FYNNEI. Deletions cut 8 bases from V and 1 base from J, with 12 bases between. The CDR3 covers 14 residues. In DNA, the CDR3 is TGTGCCAGCCTCACCGCGGAGTCCTACAATGAGCAGTTCTTC. Protein sequence: CASLTAESYNEQFF.

The chain carries TRBV28 and TRBJ1-2, with a tentative D call TRBD1 (5 bases). Germline lookup yields CDR1 MDHEN and CDR2 SYDVKM. V was pared by 6 bases and J by 9 bases, with 23 bases between. This CDR3 contains 15 residues. The CDR3: CASRYSGTDVPSYTF. In nucleotides, the CDR3 is TGTGCCAGCAGATACTCCGGGACCGATGTTCCTAGCTACACCTTC.

This clonotype has more than one count but fewer than ten. The V gene is TRBV12-3 or TRBV12-4, the J gene TRBJ2-1; 12 bases fit TRBD2. Trimming removed 4 bases from V and 12 bases from J; junction bases left unmatched: 4. The CDR3 runs to 13 residues. CDR3 DNA sequence: TGTGCCAGCAGTTCTAGCGGGGGGGATTGGCAGTTCTTC. Its protein is CASSSSGGDWQFF.

V is TRBV12-3 or TRBV12-4 and J is TRBJ2-5, with D possibly matching TRBD1 (6 bases). This CDR3 contains 13 residues. V dropped 7 bases and J dropped 5 bases, with 14 bases sitting between them. CDR3 region: CASKIRGRETQYF. As DNA, the CDR3 is TGTGCCAGCAAGATCAGGGGTCGGGAGACCCAGTACTTC.

This clonotype was recorded a few times. This sequence joins TRBV7-8 and TRBJ2-1, with TRBD2 identical over 8 bases. Germline assignment: CDR1 SGHVS and CDR2 FQNEAQ. CDR3 length: 15 residues. Losses at the gene ends were 5 bases for V and 4 bases for J; bases not matched to a gene: 7. CDR3 in amino acids: CASSRGGSTYNEQFF. As DNA, the CDR3 is TGTGCCAGCAGCCGCGGGGGGTCGACGTACAATGAGCAGTTCTTC.